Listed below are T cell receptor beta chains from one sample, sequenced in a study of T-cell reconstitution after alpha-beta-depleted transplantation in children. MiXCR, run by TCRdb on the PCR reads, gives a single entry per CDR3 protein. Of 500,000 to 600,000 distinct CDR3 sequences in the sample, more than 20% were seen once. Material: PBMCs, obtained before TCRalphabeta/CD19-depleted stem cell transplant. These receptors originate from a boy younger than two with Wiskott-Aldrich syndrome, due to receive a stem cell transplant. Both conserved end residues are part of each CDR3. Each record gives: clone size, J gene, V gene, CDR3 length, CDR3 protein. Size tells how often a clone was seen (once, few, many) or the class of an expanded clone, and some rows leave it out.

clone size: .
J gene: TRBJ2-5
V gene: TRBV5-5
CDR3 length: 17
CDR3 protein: CASSPGFTGVRIETQYF

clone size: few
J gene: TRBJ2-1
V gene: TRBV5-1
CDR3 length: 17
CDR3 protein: CASSLWRGGHPWNEQFF

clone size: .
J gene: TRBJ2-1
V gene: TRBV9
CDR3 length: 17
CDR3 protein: CASSVGGLAGGYNEQFF

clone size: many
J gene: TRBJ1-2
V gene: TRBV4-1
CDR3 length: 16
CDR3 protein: CASSHLPDRGNYGYTF

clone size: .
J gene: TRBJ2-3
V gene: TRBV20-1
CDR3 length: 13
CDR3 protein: CSASWDTTDTQYF

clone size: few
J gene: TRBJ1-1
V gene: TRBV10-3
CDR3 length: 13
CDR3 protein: CAISVKEDTEAFF

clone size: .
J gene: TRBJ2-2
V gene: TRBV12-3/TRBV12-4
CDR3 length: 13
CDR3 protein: CASGTGGTGELFF

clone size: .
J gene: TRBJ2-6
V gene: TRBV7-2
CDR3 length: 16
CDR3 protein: CASSLGWGSGANVLTF

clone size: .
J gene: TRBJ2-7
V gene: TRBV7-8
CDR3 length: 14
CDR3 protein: CASSLVAMTAEQYF

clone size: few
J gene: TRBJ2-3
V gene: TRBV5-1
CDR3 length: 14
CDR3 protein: CASSSSKGADTQYF

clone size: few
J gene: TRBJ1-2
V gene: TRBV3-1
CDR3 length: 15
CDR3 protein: CASSQGFGGGDGYTF

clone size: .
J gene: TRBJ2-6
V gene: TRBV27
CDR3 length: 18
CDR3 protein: CASSHWDRGQPGANVLTF

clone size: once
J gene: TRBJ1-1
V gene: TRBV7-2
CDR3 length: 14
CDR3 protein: CASSPRRMGTEAFF

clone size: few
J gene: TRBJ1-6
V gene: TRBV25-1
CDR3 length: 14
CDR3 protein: CASSTGTGYSPLHF

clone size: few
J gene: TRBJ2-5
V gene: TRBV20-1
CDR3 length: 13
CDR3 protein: CSARVPGGETQYF

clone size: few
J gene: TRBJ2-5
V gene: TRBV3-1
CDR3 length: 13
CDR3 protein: CASSSYPEETQYF

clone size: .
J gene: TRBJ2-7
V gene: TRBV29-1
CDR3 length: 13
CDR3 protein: CSIRTGTTYEQYF

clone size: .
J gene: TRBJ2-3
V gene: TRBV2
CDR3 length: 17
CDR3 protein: CASSEEVVSQNTDTQYF

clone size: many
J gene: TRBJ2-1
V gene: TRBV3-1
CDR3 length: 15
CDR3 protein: CASSRDGSSYNEQFF

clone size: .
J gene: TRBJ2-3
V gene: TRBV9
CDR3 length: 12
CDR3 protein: CASSVGASTQYF

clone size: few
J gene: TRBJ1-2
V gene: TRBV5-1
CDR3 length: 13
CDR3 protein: CASSLSGVYGYTF

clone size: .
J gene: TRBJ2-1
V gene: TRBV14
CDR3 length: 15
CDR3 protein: CASSQVGGATDEQFF

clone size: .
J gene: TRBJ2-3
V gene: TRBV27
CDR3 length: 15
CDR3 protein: CASSLAPTGQDTQYF

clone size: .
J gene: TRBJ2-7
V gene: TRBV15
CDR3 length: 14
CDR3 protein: CATSQDRGTYEQYF

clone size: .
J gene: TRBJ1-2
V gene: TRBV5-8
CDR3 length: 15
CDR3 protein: CASSLETYRASGYTF

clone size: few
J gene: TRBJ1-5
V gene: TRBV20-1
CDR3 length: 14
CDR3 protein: CSARTSGGLQPQHF

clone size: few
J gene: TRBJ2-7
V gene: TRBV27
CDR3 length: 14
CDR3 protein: CASTTGGNSYEQYF

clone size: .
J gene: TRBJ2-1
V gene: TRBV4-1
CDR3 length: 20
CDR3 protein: CASSHYDRGTSVSSYNEQFF

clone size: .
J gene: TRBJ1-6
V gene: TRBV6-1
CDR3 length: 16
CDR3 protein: CASGPFDRGGNSPLHF

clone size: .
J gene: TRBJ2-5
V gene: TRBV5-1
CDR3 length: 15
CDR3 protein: CASSRGGRTEETQYF

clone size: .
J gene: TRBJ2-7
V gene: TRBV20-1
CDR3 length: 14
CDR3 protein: CSAQDPRPGYEQYF

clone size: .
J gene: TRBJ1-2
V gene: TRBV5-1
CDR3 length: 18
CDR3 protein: CASSDKTGGQSPNYGYTF

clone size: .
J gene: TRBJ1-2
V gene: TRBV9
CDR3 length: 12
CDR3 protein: CASSVGVYGYTF

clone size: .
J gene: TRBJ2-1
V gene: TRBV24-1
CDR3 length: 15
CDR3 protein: CATSDFLAGFNEQFF

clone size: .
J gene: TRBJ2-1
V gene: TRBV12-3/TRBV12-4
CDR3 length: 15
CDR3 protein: CASSLVQNYYNEQFF

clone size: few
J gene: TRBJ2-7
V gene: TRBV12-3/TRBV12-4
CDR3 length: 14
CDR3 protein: CASQGVAGVHEQYF

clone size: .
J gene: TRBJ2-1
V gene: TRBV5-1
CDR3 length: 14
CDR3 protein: CASSLRPRYNEQFF

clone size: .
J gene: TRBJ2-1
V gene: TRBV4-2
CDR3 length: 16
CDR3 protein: CASSQEIAGGHNEQFF

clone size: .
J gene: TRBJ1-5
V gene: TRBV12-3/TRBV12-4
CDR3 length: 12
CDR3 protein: CANGQFNQPQHF

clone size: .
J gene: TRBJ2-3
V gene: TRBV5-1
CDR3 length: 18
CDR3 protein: CASSLRWTSGGSTDTQYF

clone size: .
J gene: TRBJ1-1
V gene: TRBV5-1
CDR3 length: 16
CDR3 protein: CASSWDGWGPGGKAFF

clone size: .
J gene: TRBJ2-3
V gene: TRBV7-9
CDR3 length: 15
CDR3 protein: CASSYRDRTTDTQYF

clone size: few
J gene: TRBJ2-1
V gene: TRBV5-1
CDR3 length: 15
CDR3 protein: CASSWGLAGRNEQFF

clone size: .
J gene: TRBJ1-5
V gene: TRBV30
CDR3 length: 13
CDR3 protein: CAWSTDSNQPQHF

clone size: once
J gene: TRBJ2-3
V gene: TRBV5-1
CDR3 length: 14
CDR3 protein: CASRATGSTDTQYF

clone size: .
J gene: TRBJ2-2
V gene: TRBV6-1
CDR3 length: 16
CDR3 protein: CATLTERDRNTGELFF

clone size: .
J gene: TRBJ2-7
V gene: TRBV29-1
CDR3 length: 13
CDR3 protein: CSVDVGGGYEQYF

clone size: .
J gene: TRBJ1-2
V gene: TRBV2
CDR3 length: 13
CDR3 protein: CASSDGDRVGYTF

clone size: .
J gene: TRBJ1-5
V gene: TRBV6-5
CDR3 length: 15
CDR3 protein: CASSSRQGVGAPQHF

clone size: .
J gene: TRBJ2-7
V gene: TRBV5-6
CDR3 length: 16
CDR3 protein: CASTTLGTSGFREQYF

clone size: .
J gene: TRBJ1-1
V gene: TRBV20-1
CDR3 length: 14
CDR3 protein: CSARDHRGYSEAFF

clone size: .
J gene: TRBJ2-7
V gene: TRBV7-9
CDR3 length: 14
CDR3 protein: CASSFGRESYEQYF

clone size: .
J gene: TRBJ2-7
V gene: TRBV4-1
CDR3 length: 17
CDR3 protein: CASSQEGSGTGNYEQYF

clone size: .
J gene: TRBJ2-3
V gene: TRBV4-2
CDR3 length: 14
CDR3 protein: CASTPGLATDTQYF

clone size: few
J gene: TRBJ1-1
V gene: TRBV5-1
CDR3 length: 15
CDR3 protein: CASSAKEVANTEAFF

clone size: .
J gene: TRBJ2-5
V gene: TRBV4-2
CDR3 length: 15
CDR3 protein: CASSQDAAAQETQYF

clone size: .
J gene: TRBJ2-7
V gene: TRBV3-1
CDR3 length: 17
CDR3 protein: CASSPGTSGRLTYEQYF

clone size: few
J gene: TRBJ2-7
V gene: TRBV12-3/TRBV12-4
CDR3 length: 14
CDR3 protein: CASNGLQSHSEQYF

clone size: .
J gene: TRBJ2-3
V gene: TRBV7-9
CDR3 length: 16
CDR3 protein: CASRGSTWFSTDTQYF